The T cell receptor beta chain under discussion was sequenced for a study of T-cell reconstitution after alpha-beta-depleted transplantation in children. Preparing the TCRbeta library involved the use of unique molecular identifiers. TCRdb processed the PCR reads anew with MiXCR; each CDR3 protein has one entry. Of approximately 650,000 distinct CDR3 sequences in the sample, around 13% were seen once. CDR1 and CDR2 from the germline V gene are SQVTM and ANQGSEA. V gave up 7 bases and J gave up 3 bases; unmatched junction bases: 15. The CDR3 consists of 16 residues. This TCR was recovered from a girl aged 2-15 years with congenital amegakaryocytic thrombocytopenia, due to receive a stem cell transplant. The sample consisted of PBMCs, taken before TCRalphabeta/CD19-depleted stem cell transplant. The chain carries TRBV29-1 and TRBJ1-2; 9 positions agree with TRBD1. In DNA form, the CDR3 reads TGCAGCGCTGGACAGGGGCGACCCAACTACGACTATGGCTACACCTTC. It is translated as CSAGQGRPNYDYGYTF.